This note documents a single T cell receptor beta chain sequence. Its antigen is as yet unknown. Unique molecular identifiers were added to individual cDNA molecules. TCRdb re-called the 5' RACE reads with MiXCR, one entry per CDR3 protein. The table shows 60,000 to 75,000 distinct CDR3 sequences, with roughly 4.8% occurring only once. The data were taken from a study of early T cells in non-severe SARS-CoV-2 infection. On the study more broadly: Sequencing targeted bulk RNA from unsorted whole blood, leaving chains unpaired.

Study outcomes and limitations: Anti-spike CD8 responses were favored in VDJdb matching, and private and CD4 specificities were missed.

This clonotype originated in an adult who was a healthcare worker with PCR-confirmed SARS-CoV-2 infection or an uninfected control (not recorded which). The donor label of this sample is uncertain. The sequencing here drew on whole blood, taken at baseline.

CDR3 bases: TGTGCCAGCAGCGTAGTGGGAGGGCGACTAGTAGCTTCCACAGATACGCAGTATTTT. Translating gives CASSVVGGRLVASTDTQYF. The chain links TRBV9 to TRBJ2-3, with 7 positions matching TRBD2. Germline V lookup: CDR1 SGDLS, CDR2 YYNGEE. CDR3 length equals 19 residues. With 0 bases clipped from V and 2 bases from J, the junction kept 15 bases outside the gene matches.